This T cell receptor (beta chain) comes out of a study of human T cells and chemical hapten exposure. Overall study: Diphenylcyclopropenone doses were given weekly to the scalps of patients across the approximately 24-week study.

This clonotype was observed a handful of times. Its antigen is not known. Trimming cost V 5 bases and J 10 bases, with 18 bases left between them. The CDR3 is made up of 14 amino acids. Germline CDR1 reads SGHTA; CDR2 reads FQGNSA. MiXCR, applied by TCRdb to the RACE reads, yields one record per CDR3 protein. Here the sample spans about 84,000 distinct CDR3 sequences, about 10% being singletons. Study-level points and caveats: Patch test score showed a positive correlation with PT1 expanded TCR counts.

The sample's time point: patch test 2, 6 weeks after DPC sensitization. Stated treatment: therapeutic diphenylcyclopropenone sensitization with weekly scalp DPC. The sequencing here drew on whole blood, taken in connection with sensitization to the hapten diphenylcyclopropenone (DPC). This receptor was taken from a woman between 50 and 59 years old with alopecia areata. Some clones in this sample may be carry-over from other donors' samples. The V and J genes are TRBV7-2 and TRBJ2-1; no reliable D call. As DNA, the CDR3 is TGTGCCAGCAGCCCCTTGGAACTCCGACGCGAGCAGTTCTTC. This encodes CASSPLELRREQFF.